These T cell receptor beta chains were read from a single sample in a study of blood T cell repertoires in COVID-19. Sequencing was performed with immunoSEQ multiplex PCR; in TCRdb, only in-frame clones are kept and a portion is missing. The table includes 350,000 or so clones, about nine tenths detected once. Input material: peripheral blood. The receptors were sampled from a woman aged 55-69 years with COVID-19, enrolled during active disease. The CDR3 runs from the conserved cysteine through the conserved F or W. The D gene is left open where the match is weak. Size is omitted from some rows. Given values are once, few, many or a class for expanded clones.

J	V	size	D	DNA	CDR3
TRBJ2-3	TRBV3-1/TRBV3-2	once	TRBD2	TGTGCCAGCAGCAAGACTAGCGGGGGCCCAAGCACAGATACGCAGTATTTT	CASSKTSGGPSTDTQYF
TRBJ2-7	TRBV6-5	NA	TRBD1	TGTGCCAGCATGCTAGGACAGGGGGTCTACGAGCAGTACTTC	CASMLGQGVYEQYF
TRBJ2-5	TRBV3-1/TRBV3-2	NA	NA	TGTGCCAGCAGCTGGGGACTGGAAGAGACCCAGTACTTC	CASSWGLEETQYF
TRBJ1-1	TRBV9	NA	TRBD1	TGTGCCAGCAGCTTGGGGCAGGGGGCGACTGAAGCTTTCTTT	CASSLGQGATEAFF
TRBJ1-1	TRBV7-2	NA	TRBD1	TGTGCCAGCAGCTTAGATGGACAGGGGGCCCCTGAAGCTTTCTTT	CASSLDGQGAPEAFF
TRBJ1-1	TRBV7-9	NA	NA	TGTGCCAGCAGCTCCCAGGGGATCGCTGAAGCTTTCTTT	CASSSQGIAEAFF
TRBJ1-1	TRBV7-9	once	TRBD1	TGTGCCAGCAGCCCTGGGACAGGGTTGATATCTGAAGCTTTCTTT	CASSPGTGLISEAFF
TRBJ1-2	TRBV5-1	NA	NA	TGCGCCAGCAGCTACGACTATGATGGCTACACCTTC	CASSYDYDGYTF
TRBJ2-7	TRBV7-3	NA	TRBD1	TGTGCCAGCAGCTCGGACAGGGGGTACGAGCAGTACTTC	CASSSDRGYEQYF
TRBJ2-7	TRBV2	NA	TRBD2	TGTGCCGCAAAAGTATCGGGGGGGCCTCCCTACGAGCAGTACTTC	CAAKVSGGPPYEQYF
TRBJ2-3	TRBV18	few	TRBD2	TGTGCCAGCTCAGGTCCGGGACTAGGACATCAAGATACGCAGTATTTT	CASSGPGLGHQDTQYF
TRBJ2-7	TRBV11-2	NA	TRBD1	TGTGCCAGCAGCTTAAAGCGGACAGGGGGTTTCTACGAGCAGTACTTC	CASSLKRTGGFYEQYF
TRBJ2-1	TRBV24-1	few	TRBD1	TGTGCCACCAGTGATTCCGGGACAGGGTATCATGAGCAGTTCTTC	CATSDSGTGYHEQFF
TRBJ2-3	TRBV29-1	NA	TRBD2	TGCAGCGTTGAACCTTCTTGGGGTAGCGGGGGCACAGATACGCAGTATTTT	CSVEPSWGSGGTDTQYF
TRBJ1-3	TRBV19	few	NA	TGTGCCACCCGGGGGTACTCCTCTGGAAACACCATATATTTT	CATRGYSSGNTIYF
TRBJ1-5	TRBV6-1	NA	NA	TGTGCCAGCAATGAGGATAGACAGACCCTTGCCCAGCCCCAGCATTTT	CASNEDRQTLAQPQHF
TRBJ1-2	TRBV7-9	NA	NA	TGTGCCAGCAGCCACCGGACAGTTTATGGCTACACCTTC	CASSHRTVYGYTF
TRBJ1-2	TRBV3-1/TRBV3-2	NA	NA	TGTGCCAGCAGCCAAGCAGGGGATGGCTACACCTTC	CASSQAGDGYTF
TRBJ1-4	TRBV6-1	NA	NA	TGTGCCAGCAGTGAAGCGCTTCAGGCCGCGAAACTGTTTTTT	CASSEALQAAKLFF
TRBJ1-2	TRBV2	NA	NA	TGTGCCAGCAGTGACGCAGGGTGGAACTATGGCTACACCTTC	CASSDAGWNYGYTF
TRBJ1-5	TRBV9	NA	NA	TGTGCCAGCAGCGTAGGAGACAGGTTCAATCAGCCCCAGCATTTT	CASSVGDRFNQPQHF
TRBJ1-2	TRBV10-3	NA	NA	TGTGCCATCGGGACTGCCTCCTATGGCTACACCTTC	CAIGTASYGYTF
TRBJ1-2	TRBV5-6	NA	TRBD1	TGTGCCAGCAGTCGACAGGGGGCGGGGTATGGCTACACCTTC	CASSRQGAGYGYTF
TRBJ2-1	TRBV18	NA	NA	TGTGCCAGCTCACCTCGACAGAACCCCTACAATGAGCAGTTCTTC	CASSPRQNPYNEQFF
TRBJ1-2	TRBV28	NA	NA	TGTGCCAGCGGGAGGGGCAGCTATGGCTACACCTTC	CASGRGSYGYTF
TRBJ1-3	TRBV12-3/TRBV12-4	NA	NA	TGTGCCAGCGGTCAGAACTCTGGAAACACCATATATTTT	CASGQNSGNTIYF
TRBJ1-2	TRBV19	NA	TRBD1	TGTGCCAGTACCCAACAGGGGGCCAGATCCTATGGCTACACCTTC	CASTQQGARSYGYTF
TRBJ1-2	TRBV19	NA	TRBD1	TGTGCCAGTATCCCGGGACAGGGGTCGGCTAACTATGGCTACACCTTC	CASIPGQGSANYGYTF
TRBJ1-2	TRBV6-5	NA	NA	TGTGCCAGCAGCGGGGGAGGGTTAGGCTACACCTTC	CASSGGGLGYTF
TRBJ1-6	TRBV2	NA	TRBD1	TGTGCCAGCACTAGCGGACAGGGGGCTGGTTCACCCCTCCACTTT	CASTSGQGAGSPLHF
TRBJ2-2	TRBV6-5	NA	TRBD1	TGTGCCAGCAGTACGACAGGGGGGAACACCGGGGAGCTGTTTTTT	CASSTTGGNTGELFF
TRBJ2-7	TRBV28	NA	TRBD2	TGTGCCAGCAGTTTCCCTAGCGGGACCTCCTACGAGCAGTACTTC	CASSFPSGTSYEQYF
TRBJ2-1	TRBV4-1	once	NA	TGCGCCAGCAGCCAAGTGGGCGGGGCCGGACACAATGAGCAGTTCTTC	CASSQVGGAGHNEQFF
TRBJ2-1	TRBV7-2	few	NA	TGTGCCAGCAGCTTCCTGGACAGCTACAATGAGCAGTTCTTC	CASSFLDSYNEQFF
TRBJ2-7	TRBV3-1/TRBV3-2	NA	TRBD1	TGTGCCAGCAGCTCCCGGACAGGTTTGAACGAGCAGTACTTC	CASSSRTGLNEQYF
TRBJ1-1	TRBV7-9	once	TRBD1	TGTGCCAGCAGTCGTCACGACAGGGGGAACACTGAAGCTTTCTTT	CASSRHDRGNTEAFF
TRBJ1-3	TRBV5-6	NA	NA	TGTGCCAGCAGCCCCTCGGTCAGGGTGGAAGGAAACACCATATATTTT	CASSPSVRVEGNTIYF
TRBJ1-2	TRBV28	NA	TRBD1	TGTGCCAGCAGACAGGGGACCGCCAACTATGGCTACACCTTC	CASRQGTANYGYTF
TRBJ2-5	TRBV19	few	NA	TGTGCCAGTAGTATCGGTGGGGGGATGGAGACCCAGTACTTC	CASSIGGGMETQYF
TRBJ1-2	TRBV7-2	NA	TRBD1	TGTGCCAGCAGCTTAAGGGACAGGTTCTCTAACTATGGCTACACCTTC	CASSLRDRFSNYGYTF
TRBJ2-2	TRBV5-1	NA	NA	TGCGCCAGCAGAGTCCTGGACAGTCGGACCGGGGAGCTGTTTTTT	CASRVLDSRTGELFF